Presented here are 18 T cell receptor beta chains from one specimen sequenced in a study of blood T cell repertoires in COVID-19 (dated by TCRdb to 2020 to 2021). The method was the immunoSEQ multiplex PCR assay. TCRdb mirrors the immuneACCESS table, restricted to in-frame sequences. Some clones are absent from its copies; in checked studies, under half trace to an unresolved V gene, and the reason for the others is unknown. This sample comprises around 30,000 clones, about 94% of them detected only once. Together, the top ten hold 3.5% to 5% of the sample. Sequencing input: peripheral blood. The receptors were sampled from a human donor with active COVID-19. The donor label of this sample is uncertain.

V gene TRBV21-1 combines with J gene TRBJ2-7; the table's TRBD1 call for D was not verified on the DNA. TRBV21-1 is classified as a pseudogene. This CDR3 comprises 15 residues. CDR3 sequence reads: CASSHRQGSSYEQYF. The CDR3 DNA sequence: TGTGCCAGCAGCCACCGACAGGGGAGCTCCTACGAGCAGTACTTC.

The rearrangement links TRBV11-2 to TRBJ2-2; perhaps TRBD1 as D (5 bases). CDR3 length: 15 amino acids. The V gene's germline CDR1 is SGHAT and CDR2 FQNNGV. Between the trimmed V and J ends, which lost 5 bases and 5 bases, there was a span of 15 bases. In DNA form, the CDR3 reads TGTGCCAGCAGCCCTGCCAGGGTGGGTACCGGGGAGCTGTTTTTT. The encoded protein is CASSPARVGTGELFF.

The V gene is TRBV7-2, the J gene TRBJ1-2; TRBD1 matches 7 bases. V dropped 0 bases and J dropped 6; count of bases not matched to a gene: 4. The CDR3 length is 14 residues. The germline CDR1 and CDR2 sequences are SGHTA and FQGNSA. The CDR3 bases are TGTGCCAGCAGCTTAGCTAGGGGGCGCGATGGCTACACCTTC. As protein: CASSLARGRDGYTF.

This CDR3 reads CAWSRDEKLFF. The CDR3 bases are TGTGCCTGGAGTCGGGATGAAAAACTGTTTTTT. The V gene is TRBV30, the J gene TRBJ1-4; no clear D gene. CDR1 and CDR2 from the germline V gene are GTSNPN and SVGIG (reference sequence). The V and J ends lost 2 bases and 6 bases respectively, with 4 bases between them. The CDR3 has 11 amino acids.

This clone was seen a single time. The chain joins TRBV6-4 to TRBJ2-7, with a possible D match to TRBD2 (6 bases). The germline gives CDR1 MRHNA, CDR2 SNTAGT. This CDR3 comprises 14 residues. Deletions cut 4 bases from V and 2 bases from J, with 12 bases between. The CDR3 sequence is CASSGLVPAYEQYF. For the CDR3, the DNA is TGTGCCAGCAGTGGACTAGTTCCTGCCTACGAGCAGTACTTC.

J is TRBJ2-7 and V is TRBV7-2; TRBD1 agrees at 7 bases. The CDR3 runs to 14 residues. Looked up from germline, CDR1 is SGHTA and CDR2 is FQGNSA. J lost 2 bases, V lost 10 bases, and 11 bases had no gene match. DNA of the CDR3: TGTGCCACCAGGGGGTATGGGGGCGCCTACGAGCAGTACTTC. This codes for CATRGYGGAYEQYF. Complete variable domain (other parts from reference TRBV7-2 and TRBJ2-7): GAGVSQSPSNKVTEKGKDVELRCDPISGHTALYWYRQSLGQGLEFLIYFQGNSAPDKSGLPSDRFSAERTGGSVSTLTIQRTQQEDSAVYLCATRGYGGAYEQYFGPGTRLTVT.

V usage is TRBV7-2 and J usage is TRBJ2-2; perhaps TRBD2 as D (6 bases). Germline CDR1 is SGHTA and CDR2 is FQGNSA. The CDR3 is 16 amino acids. V was pared by 3 bases and J by 1 base, with 12 bases between. The CDR3 spells CASSFTSSKNTGELFF. Here the CDR3 DNA reads TGTGCCAGCAGCTTTACTAGCAGTAAGAACACCGGGGAGCTGTTTTTT.

The chain has TRBV11-3 and TRBJ1-1, with a possible D match to TRBD1 (6 bases). Germline values: CDR1 SGHNT, CDR2 YENEEA. Trimming cost V 0 bases and J 4 bases, with 9 bases left between them. The CDR3 extends over 14 amino acids. The DNA for the CDR3 is TGTGCCAGCAGCTTAGATGGGGGCGGCACTGAAGCTTTCTTT. It yields the protein CASSLDGGGTEAFF. Using reference TRBV11-3 and TRBJ1-1 for the parts outside the CDR3, the full variable domain is EAGVVQSPRYKIIEKKQPVAFWCNPISGHNTLYWYLQNLGQGPELLIRYENEEAVDDSQLPKDRFSAERLKGVDSTLKIQPAELGDSAVYLCASSLDGGGTEAFFGQGTRLTVV.

V usage is TRBV5-1 and J usage is TRBJ1-3; 8 bases are shared with TRBD1. The ends lost 3 bases at V and 3 bases at J; junction bases unmatched: 5. The germline gives CDR1 SGHRS, CDR2 YFSETQ. The CDR3 has 15 residues. The CDR3, as DNA: TGCGCCAGCAGCTATACAGGGGGAAATGGAAACACCATATATTTT. Translation: CASSYTGGNGNTIYF.

This rearrangement joins TRBV19 to TRBJ1-3; perhaps TRBD1 as D (6 bases). The CDR3 sequence is 18 residues long. Per germline, CDR1 LNHDA and CDR2 SQIVND (reference sequence). The germline V and J ends were trimmed by 4 bases and 2 bases, with 21 bases remaining between them. This CDR3 is CASSKGPHRERTGNTIYF. In DNA, the CDR3 is TGTGCCAGTAGTAAAGGCCCTCACAGGGAACGGACTGGAAACACCATATATTTT.

V gene TRBV5-6 combines with J gene TRBJ2-7, with 10 bases lining up with TRBD1. This CDR3 is built from 14 residues. V gave up 4 bases and J gave up 2 bases; unmatched junction bases: 3. CDR1 is SGHDT, CDR2 YYEEEE, per germline. The CDR3 reads CASSRDRGTYEQYF. The CDR3 DNA sequence: TGTGCCAGCAGCAGGGACAGGGGAACCTACGAGCAGTACTTC.

CDR3 DNA sequence: TGTGCCAGCAGTTACTTGACTAGCGGGGGGGCCGGGGAGCTGTTTTTT. Translated, it gives CASSYLTSGGAGELFF. J is TRBJ2-2 and V is TRBV6-5; 14 positions agree with TRBD2. The CDR3 length is 16 residues. J lost 6 bases, V lost 1 base, and 1 base had no gene match. Germline V gives CDR1 MNHEY, CDR2 SVGAGI.

The chain employs TRBV3-1 (or the pseudogene TRBV3-2) and TRBJ1-2, with D possibly TRBD1 on 5 matching bases. The V end was cut by 0 bases, the J end by 5 bases, with 16 bases between. CDR3 size: 16 residues. CDR1 and CDR2 (germline): LGHDT, YNNKEL (reference sequence). CDR3: CASSQDGQGAGYGYTF. DNA for the CDR3: TGTGCCAGCAGCCAAGATGGCCAAGGGGCTGGTTATGGCTACACCTTC.

The rearrangement links TRBV25-1 to TRBJ1-2; the D gene is possibly TRBD1 (5 bases). Germline V gene sequence: CDR1 MGHDK, CDR2 SYGVNS. Trimming left V 1 base short and J 7 bases short, with 7 bases between. The CDR3 has 12 amino acids. The CDR3 region is CASSESGGGYTF. The CDR3 coding sequence is TGTGCCAGCAGTGAATCCGGGGGTGGCTACACCTTC.

This chain connects TRBV5-1 to TRBJ2-5, with 8 bases matching TRBD1. In germline, CDR1 is SGHRS, CDR2 YFSETQ. Trimming took 0 bases from V and 1 from J; bases not matched to a gene: 2. This CDR3 spans 15 amino acids. CDR3 in amino acids: CASSLGDRIQETQYF. CDR3 DNA sequence: TGCGCCAGCAGCTTGGGGGACAGGATCCAAGAGACCCAGTACTTC.

Only a few counts were recorded for this clone. The chain has TRBV19 and TRBJ1-5; D might be TRBD1 (6 bases). With 2 bases removed from V and 4 bases from J, the gap between germline ends came to 12 bases. CDR3 length: 15 residues. The V gene's germline CDR1 is LNHDA and CDR2 SQIVND (reference sequence). The CDR3 region is CASSISGQSNQPQHF. In DNA form, the CDR3 reads TGTGCCAGTAGTATAAGTGGACAGTCTAATCAGCCCCAGCATTTT. Full variable domain (outside the CDR3, taken from reference TRBV19 and TRBJ1-5): DGGITQSPKYLFRKEGQNVTLSCEQNLNHDAMYWYRQDPGQGLRLIYYSQIVNDFQKGDIAEGYSVSREKKESFPLTVTSAQKNPTAFYLCASSISGQSNQPQHFGDGTRLSIL.

The chain employs TRBV19 and TRBJ2-1, with 10 bases lining up with TRBD2. The CDR3 contains 17 residues. Per germline, CDR1 LNHDA and CDR2 SQIVND (reference sequence). The V segment lost 6 bases and the J segment 8 bases; nucleotides outside the gene matches: 16. The CDR3 coding sequence is TGTGCCAGTAGCGTTCGATTTGTAGCGGGGGGCTGGGATGAGCAGTTCTTC. It codes for CASSVRFVAGGWDEQFF. The variable domain in full, completed from reference TRBV19 and TRBJ2-1, reads DGGITQSPKYLFRKEGQNVTLSCEQNLNHDAMYWYRQDPGQGLRLIYYSQIVNDFQKGDIAEGYSVSREKKESFPLTVTSAQKNPTAFYLCASSVRFVAGGWDEQFFGPGTRLTVL.

This clone was detected a few times. The V gene is TRBV5-1, the J gene TRBJ2-2, with 11 bases fitting TRBD2. The CDR3 runs to 15 residues. After removal of 6 bases from V and 4 bases from J, the junction contained 5 bases not matched to a gene. The germline gives CDR1 SGHRS, CDR2 YFSETQ. CDR3 region: CASTPTSGSTGELFF. The DNA of the CDR3 is TGCGCCAGCACACCAACTAGCGGGAGCACCGGGGAGCTGTTTTTT. Variable domain in full (rest from reference TRBV5-1 and TRBJ2-2): KAGVTQTPRYLIKTRGQQVTLSCSPISGHRSVSWYQQTPGQGLQFLFEYFSETQRNKGNFPGRFSGRQFSNSRSEMNVSTLELGDSALYLCASTPTSGSTGELFFGEGSRLTVL.